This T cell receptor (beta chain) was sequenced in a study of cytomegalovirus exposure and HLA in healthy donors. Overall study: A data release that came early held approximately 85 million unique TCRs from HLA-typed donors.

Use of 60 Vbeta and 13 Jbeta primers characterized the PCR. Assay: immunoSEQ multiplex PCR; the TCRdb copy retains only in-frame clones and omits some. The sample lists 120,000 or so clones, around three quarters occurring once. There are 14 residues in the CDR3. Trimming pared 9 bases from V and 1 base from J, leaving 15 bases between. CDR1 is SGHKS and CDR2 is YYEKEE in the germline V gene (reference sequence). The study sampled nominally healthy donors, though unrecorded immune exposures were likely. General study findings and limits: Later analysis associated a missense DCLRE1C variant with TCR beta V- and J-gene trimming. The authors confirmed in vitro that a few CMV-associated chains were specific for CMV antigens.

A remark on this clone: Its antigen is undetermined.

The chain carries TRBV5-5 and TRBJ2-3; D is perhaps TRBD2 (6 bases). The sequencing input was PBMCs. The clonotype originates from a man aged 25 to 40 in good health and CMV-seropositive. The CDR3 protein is CATSRGGGTDTQYF. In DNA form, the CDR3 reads TGTGCCACCTCAAGGGGCGGGGGCACAGATACGCAGTATTTT.